Sequencing of this T cell receptor (beta chain) was carried out in a study of shared clonotypes between healthy human individuals. Concerning this clone: Its target is not known. The same CDR3 arises from other DNA sequences in this sample as well.

Germline CDR1 is SGHRS and CDR2 is YFSETQ. The length of the CDR3 is 15 residues. With 7 bases removed from V and 0 bases from J, the gap between germline ends came to 16 bases. The authors' processing: ImmunoSEQ only sent back junction sequences with no quality scores, so filtering was done differently. The table came from immunoSEQ multiplex PCR; TCRdb's copy has only in-frame clones and leaves some out. V and J calls plus clone size are reproduced from that table; the DNA served to infer D and trimming. The data contain roughly 2,000,000 clones, about 95% of them seen just once; the ten biggest clones take up roughly 1.2%. Study-wide points: Naive subsets tended to show greater estimated richness than memory subsets. Researchers sampled only blood; tissue repertoires likely differ.

Positively selected for CCR7, the CD45RO-negative cells used as naive CD8 cells excluded terminally differentiated effector memory CD45RA+ cells. Sequenced sample: naive CD8+ T cells sorted from blood. This sequence was found in a young man in good health. This sequence joins TRBV5-1 and TRBJ1-1, with D possibly being TRBD1 (5 bases). The CDR3 DNA reads TGCGCCAGCTCTTCGACCGGGGCCATGAACACTGAAGCTTTCTTT. It specifies CASSSTGAMNTEAFF.